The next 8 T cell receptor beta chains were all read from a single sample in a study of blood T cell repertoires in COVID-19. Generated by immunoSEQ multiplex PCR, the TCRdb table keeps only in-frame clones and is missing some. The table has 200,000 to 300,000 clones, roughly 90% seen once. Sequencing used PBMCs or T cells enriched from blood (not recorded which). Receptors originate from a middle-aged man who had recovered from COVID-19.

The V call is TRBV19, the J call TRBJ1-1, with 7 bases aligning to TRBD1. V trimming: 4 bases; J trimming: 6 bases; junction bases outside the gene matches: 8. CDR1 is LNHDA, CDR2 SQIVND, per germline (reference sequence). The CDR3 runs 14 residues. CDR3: CASSRAGGNAEAFF. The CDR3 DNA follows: TGTGCCAGTAGTAGGGCAGGGGGAAATGCTGAAGCTTTCTTT.

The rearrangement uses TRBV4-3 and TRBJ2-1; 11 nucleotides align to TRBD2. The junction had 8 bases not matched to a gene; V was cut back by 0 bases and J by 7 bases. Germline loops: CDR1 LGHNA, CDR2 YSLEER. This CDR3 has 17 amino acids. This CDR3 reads CASSQEVRLAGSNEQFF. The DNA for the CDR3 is TGCGCCAGCAGCCAAGAAGTGCGACTAGCGGGGTCTAATGAGCAGTTCTTC.

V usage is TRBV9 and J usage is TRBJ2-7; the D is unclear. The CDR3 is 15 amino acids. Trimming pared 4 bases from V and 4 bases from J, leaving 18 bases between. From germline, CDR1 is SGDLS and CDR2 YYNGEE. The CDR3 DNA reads TGTGCCAGCAGCACTTCTTCCCAGGTGCAATACGAGCAGTACTTC. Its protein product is CASSTSSQVQYEQYF.

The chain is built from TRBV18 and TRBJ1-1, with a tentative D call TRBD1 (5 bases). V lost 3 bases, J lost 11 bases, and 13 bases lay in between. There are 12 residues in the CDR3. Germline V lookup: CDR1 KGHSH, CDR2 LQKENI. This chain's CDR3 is CASSPGRVEAFF. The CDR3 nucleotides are TGTGCCAGCTCACCGGGCAGGGTCGAGGCTTTCTTT.

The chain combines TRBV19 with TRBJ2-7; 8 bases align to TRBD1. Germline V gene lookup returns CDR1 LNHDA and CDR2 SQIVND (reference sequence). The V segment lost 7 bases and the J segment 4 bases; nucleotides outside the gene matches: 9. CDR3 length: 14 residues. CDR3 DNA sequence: TGTGCCAGTAACTCTGCCACAGGGGGGTACGAGCAGTACTTC. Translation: CASNSATGGYEQYF.

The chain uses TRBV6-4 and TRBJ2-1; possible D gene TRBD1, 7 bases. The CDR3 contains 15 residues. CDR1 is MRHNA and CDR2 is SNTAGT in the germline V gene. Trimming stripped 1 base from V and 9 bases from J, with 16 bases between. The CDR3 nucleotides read TGTGCCAGCAGTGACTTATTCGCAGGGGGAGGTGAGCAGTTCTTC. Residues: CASSDLFAGGGEQFF.

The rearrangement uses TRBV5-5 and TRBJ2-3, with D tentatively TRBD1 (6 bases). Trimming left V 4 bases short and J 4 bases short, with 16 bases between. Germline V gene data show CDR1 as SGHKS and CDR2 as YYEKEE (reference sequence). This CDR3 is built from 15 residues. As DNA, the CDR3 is TGTGCCAGCAGCCCGTCAGGGACATCGGCAGATACGCAGTATTTT. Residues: CASSPSGTSADTQYF.

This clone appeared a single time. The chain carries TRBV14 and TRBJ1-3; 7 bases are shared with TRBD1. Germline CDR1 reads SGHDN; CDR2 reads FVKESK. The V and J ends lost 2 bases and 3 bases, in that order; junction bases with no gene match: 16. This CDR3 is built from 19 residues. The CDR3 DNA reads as TGTGCCAGCAGCCAAAAATACGGCAGGGGGAGAACTAATGGAAACACCATATATTTT. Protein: CASSQKYGRGRTNGNTIYF.